The 16 T cell receptor beta chains reported below all come from one sample, sequenced in a study of shared clonotypes between healthy human individuals. Profiled with immunoSEQ multiplex PCR; TCRdb holds only in-frame clones, not every one. The sample consists of some 500,000 clones, more than 95% of them appearing once. Sequenced: naive CD4+ T cells sorted from blood. Subset here: CD45RA+ positively selected. The source of these receptors is a woman in her 30s in good health.

A few counts support this clone. The genes are TRBV19 and TRBJ1-5; the D gene is possibly TRBD1 (5 bases). The CDR3 has 14 amino acids. In germline, CDR1 is LNHDA, CDR2 SQIVND (reference sequence). V was trimmed by 3 bases and J by 2 bases, leaving 8 bases between them. The CDR3 reads CASSMMGGNQPQHF. The CDR3, as DNA: TGTGCCAGTAGTATGATGGGGGGCAATCAGCCCCAGCATTTT.

This chain links TRBV5-1 with TRBJ2-1; 11 bases are shared with TRBD2. Trimming at V came to 4 bases and at J to 5 bases, leaving 14 bases not matched to a gene. The CDR3 has 18 amino acids. From germline, CDR1 is SGHRS and CDR2 YFSETQ. CDR3 amino acids: CASSLNLIAGGKDNEQFF. DNA for the CDR3: TGCGCCAGCAGCCTAAATCTGATAGCGGGAGGGAAGGACAATGAGCAGTTCTTC.

The gene calls are TRBV5-5 and TRBJ1-1; D is uncertain. The CDR3 loop spans 16 amino acids. V was shortened by 4 bases and J by 1 base, with 17 bases between the two germline ends. The germline CDR1 and CDR2 sequences are SGHKS and YYEKEE (reference sequence). This CDR3 is CASSLQPDGGNTEAFF. Here the CDR3 DNA reads TGTGCCAGCAGCCTCCAACCCGACGGTGGGAACACTGAAGCTTTCTTT.

The sample holds one count of this clone. The CDR3 DNA reads TGTGCCAGCAGCGTAGGAGGTTTAGCCACAGATACGCAGTATTTT. It yields the protein CASSVGGLATDTQYF. The rearrangement links TRBV9 to TRBJ2-3; no firm D call. CDR1 is SGDLS and CDR2 is YYNGEE in the germline V gene. The CDR3 loop spans 15 amino acids. V lost 0 bases, J lost 2 bases, and 10 bases lay in between. Looking up the rest from reference TRBV9 and TRBJ2-3 gives the full variable domain: DSGVTQTPKHLITATGQRVTLRCSPRSGDLSVYWYQQSLDQGLQFLIQYYNGEERAKGNILERFSAQQFPDLHSELNLSSLELGDSALYFCASSVGGLATDTQYFGPGTRLTVL.

The genes are TRBV5-4 and TRBJ2-7; 8 bases line up with TRBD1. Germline CDR1 and CDR2: SGHNT and YYREEE (reference sequence). V dropped 4 bases and J dropped 2; count of bases not matched to a gene: 8. The CDR3 runs to 15 residues. As DNA, the CDR3 is TGTGCCAGCAGCCAATGGACAGGGTTGGCCTACGAGCAGTACTTC. Translation: CASSQWTGLAYEQYF.

The genes are TRBV6-5 and TRBJ2-7; possibly TRBD1 for D (6 bases). This CDR3 is 14 amino acids long. Trimming removed 6 bases from V and 3 bases from J, with 15 bases in between. Germline loops: CDR1 MNHEY, CDR2 SVGAGI. CDR3 region: CASSSGHGRYEQYF. The CDR3 nucleotides read TGTGCCAGCAGCTCGGGACACGGCCGCTACGAGCAGTACTTC.

This rearrangement joins TRBV11-2 to TRBJ1-1; D unclear. The CDR3 loop spans 13 amino acids. V was shortened by 1 base and J by 3 bases, with 6 bases between the two germline ends. Germline CDR1 SGHAT, CDR2 FQNNGV. In DNA, the CDR3 is TGTGCCAGCAGCTTAGCCAGCGACACTGAAGCTTTCTTT. It is translated as CASSLASDTEAFF.

The V gene is TRBV7-9, the J gene TRBJ1-6; no clear D. V gave up 4 bases and J gave up 13 bases, with 5 bases separating them. Germline CDR1 reads SEHNR; CDR2 reads FQNEAQ (reference sequence). The CDR3 is made up of 10 amino acids. The chain's CDR3 is CASSSTPLHF. For the CDR3, the DNA is TGTGCCAGCAGCTCGACCCCCCTCCACTTT.

This chain connects TRBV29-1 to TRBJ1-1; D perhaps matches TRBD1 (5 bases). Trimming stripped 0 bases from V and 1 base from J, with 9 bases between. Per germline, CDR1 SQVTM and CDR2 ANQGSEA. This CDR3 is 14 amino acids long. This chain's CDR3 is CSVEEGGRNTEAFF. In nucleotides, the CDR3 is TGCAGCGTTGAAGAGGGGGGACGGAACACTGAAGCTTTCTTT. Looking up the rest from reference TRBV29-1 and TRBJ1-1 gives the full variable domain: SAVISQKPSRDICQRGTSLTIQCQVDSQVTMMFWYRQQPGQSLTLIATANQGSEATYESGFVIDKFPISRPNLTFSTLTVSNMSPEDSSIYLCSVEEGGRNTEAFFGQGTRLTVV.

The chain couples TRBV4-1 to TRBJ2-7; D gene unclear. The ends were cut back, 0 bases at V and 3 bases at J, with 6 bases in the middle. CDR3 length equals 13 residues. Germline CDR1 and CDR2: MGHRA and YSYEKL. CDR3 DNA sequence: TGCGCCAGCAGCCAAGACCGAAGCTACGAGCAGTACTTC. Translating it yields CASSQDRSYEQYF.

This chain uses TRBV6-6 with TRBJ2-3; D gene ambiguous. Between the trimmed V and J ends, which lost 2 bases and 0 bases, there was a span of 12 bases. Per germline, CDR1 MNHNY and CDR2 SVGAGI (reference sequence). This CDR3 comprises 16 residues. DNA of the CDR3: TGTGCCAGCAGTTACAGGTCCCCCCGTAGCACAGATACGCAGTATTTT. This gives the protein CASSYRSPRSTDTQYF.

The rearrangement links TRBV19 to TRBJ2-2; 8 nucleotides match TRBD1. CDR1 is LNHDA, CDR2 SQIVND, per germline (reference sequence). This CDR3 is built from 15 residues. J lost 4 bases, V lost 7 bases, and 8 bases had no gene match. CDR3 sequence: CASNRPGGSTGELFF. The CDR3 coding sequence is TGTGCCAGTAACCGCCCAGGGGGCAGCACCGGGGAGCTGTTTTTT.

The rearrangement uses TRBV4-1 and TRBJ2-7; no firm D call. The V gene's germline CDR1 is MGHRA and CDR2 YSYEKL. V dropped 1 base and J dropped 0 bases, with 10 bases sitting between them. This CDR3 has 15 amino acids. CDR3: CASSQALTSSYEQYF. DNA of the CDR3: TGCGCCAGCAGCCAAGCACTAACGAGCTCCTACGAGCAGTACTTC.

The chain couples TRBV6-5 to TRBJ1-5, with TRBD1 matching over 10 bases. The CDR3 has 15 amino acids. Germline-derived CDR1 and CDR2 are MNHEY and SVGAGI. Trimming cost V 6 bases and J 2 bases; bases outside gene matches: 4. The CDR3 is CASRGTGAGNQPQHF. CDR3 sequence (DNA): TGTGCCAGCAGGGGGACAGGGGCGGGCAATCAGCCCCAGCATTTT.

Details on this clone: The sample carries other DNA sequences with the same CDR3. The chain is built from TRBV18 and TRBJ1-1; TRBD1 aligns across 7 bases. This CDR3 region has 14 residues. In germline, CDR1 is KGHSH, CDR2 LQKENI. The J segment lost 0 bases and the V segment lost 3 bases, leaving 1 base of the junction unmatched. The DNA of the CDR3 is TGTGCCAGCTCACCGGGACAGCTGAACACTGAAGCTTTCTTT. Its protein product is CASSPGQLNTEAFF.

The chain uses TRBV10-2 and TRBJ2-3; 11 nucleotides line up with TRBD2. Trimming at V came to 7 bases and at J to 0 bases, leaving 6 bases not matched to a gene. The CDR3 runs 16 residues. CDR1 and CDR2 (germline): WSHSY, SAAADI. The CDR3 sequence is CASTTSGTASTDTQYF. CDR3 nucleotide sequence: TGCGCCAGCACGACTAGCGGGACCGCAAGCACAGATACGCAGTATTTT.